The clone carrying this T cell receptor beta chain came up many times. Its matching antigen is unknown. This record comes from a study of PD-L1 blockade in urothelial cancer. Study details: Specimens of blood held a median count of roughly 150,000 T cells.

The germline V gene encodes CDR1 LNHDA and CDR2 SQIVND (reference sequence). This CDR3 contains 13 residues. The trim removed 8 bases at V and 10 bases at J, leaving 7 bases unmatched. In each PCR, synthetic TCR analog templates were spiked in. Produced via immunoSEQ multiplex PCR; TCRdb's table is partial and in-frame only. The repertoire holds approximately 120,000 clones, 86% seen once, with 2.4% in the top ten. Study-wide results and limits: Durable-benefit patients expanded tumor-associated blood clones more at 3 weeks.

Time point meaning: peripheral blood 6 weeks after treatment start. Samples spanned pretreatment and treatment, with 1 to 8 time points per patient. The origin of this receptor is a man over 45 with urothelial cancer. The specimen comprised PBMCs, sampled around atezolizumab (anti-PD-L1) treatment. This rearrangement joins TRBV19 to TRBJ1-6; TRBD1 agrees at 8 bases. This chain's CDR3 is CASVDRGESPLHF. The CDR3 DNA follows: TGTGCCAGTGTCGACAGGGGAGAATCACCCCTCCACTTT.